This TCR beta chain derives from a study of shared clonotypes between healthy human individuals (TCRdb year 2020). Broadly, across the study: The cohort included a few men and a couple of women between 18 and 49 years of age. For each donor, three plates each were used for CD4 naive and CD4 memory, two plates were used for CD8 naive, and one plate was used for CD8 memory. The study deeply sequenced blood TCR repertoires of five healthy adults to estimate repertoire size and the extent of clonotype sharing between individuals. Different laboratories and diverse techniques were used to prepare libraries and sequence TCR repertoires, to increase sequencing depth and limit assay-specific biases. Between about 0.94 and 8.9 billion PBMCs per donor were obtained by leukapheresis. The full study reports these points: Because the study included only a small number of donors, the genetic and exposure-history diversity represented was limited. Even with the large sequencing depth, rarefaction of the sorted-subset datasets indicated that sequencing was incomplete. Sharing across a few donors was observed for roughly 5.4% of naive CD4, under 4% of naive CD8, about 2.5% of memory CD4, and around 0.4% of memory CD8 clonotypes. Compared with non-shared clonotypes, the clonotypes found in all four sorted-subset donors had higher generation probabilities. Larger estimated clonotype richness was generally found for naive subsets than for memory subsets. Pairwise subsampling led to the expectation that sequencing depth would affect the degree of clonotype sharing among donors. Sampling was limited to blood, and TCR repertoires in tissue likely differ from TCR repertoires in blood.

Using the deep immunoSEQ assay, multiplex PCR amplified TCR CDR3 regions from genomic DNA. Extracted genomic DNA from each cell subset was spread evenly across all wells of several immunoSEQ 96-well plates, with each plate serving as a replicate. Each replicate PCR for sorted subsets received around 200 ng genomic DNA, equal to about 30,000 T cell genomes. Purified libraries were quantified with a Qubit 3.0 fluorometer, sized on a Bioanalyzer 2100, and re-quantified with the KAPA Library Quantification kit. Each immunoSEQ 96-well plate was sequenced on its own single-read 150-cycle Illumina NextSeq 550 flow cell. Per the source publication's procedure: Because the immunoSEQ output included only junctional sequences and no quality scores, the filtering could not be the same as the filtering used for full-length reads. Sequences were annotated with PyIR, a Python wrapper for IgBLAST v1.9, using IMGT germline references to assign V/J genes and CDR3. Any read was removed if the V/J assignment was weak (E-value above 1e-6), the CDR3 was missing, or the read contained stop codons, out-of-frame junctions, or ambiguous translated residues. V3J clonotypes were defined as sequences sharing the same inferred V gene, J gene, and CDR3 amino acid sequence. Percentage overlap between repertoires was calculated by dividing the number of shared unique clonotypes by the size of the smaller repertoire. Repertoire richness was assessed with RTK rarefaction, the Chao1 estimator, and Recon v2.1 estimates of unobserved clonotypes. OLGA was used to compute generation probabilities for all TCRbeta clonotypes that the gDNA method yielded from a handful of donors. Held by TCRdb, this immuneACCESS table contains in-frame sequences only and omits some clones. Under half of the omission traces to an unresolved V gene where checked; the cause of the rest is unknown. The V and J calls and the clone size are those of that table, but D and trimming were determined from the DNA. Counted in this sample were some 2,500,000 clones; more than 85% of them appeared once. The ten largest make up about 0.39% of the sample.

Donors were healthy HIV-negative adults with no recently reported acute infections or vaccinations. Every donor was a Caucasian adult living in Nashville, Tennessee, USA. CD4+ T cells were enriched by magnetic negative selection; naive cells were then positively selected on CD45RA, and the negative fraction formed the memory subset. After blood collection by leukapheresis, PBMCs were isolated using Ficoll-Histopaque density gradient centrifugation and then cryopreserved in the vapor phase of liquid nitrogen. Analytical flow cytometry was used to check the purity and quantity of every magnetically sorted T cell population. Genomic DNA was isolated from each sorted fraction and quantified by UV absorbance on a Nanodrop 2000c. Including cysteine and phenylalanine, the CDR3 has 16 amino acids. Just the 48-base CDR3 DNA is kept, in frame starting at base 1. V and J are truncated by 5 bases and 1 base respectively, leaving an intervening sequence of 15 bases. The germline V gene yields ENHRY for CDR1 and SYGVKD for CDR2.

Concerning this clone: Its binding antigen is unknown. One base away there is no much larger clone; base qualities are not given.

The chain couples TRBV10-3 to TRBJ2-1; the D element might be TRBD1 or TRBD2, as each aligns at 5 bases. The source of this sequence is a young man in good health. Some clones in this sample may be carry-over from other donors' samples. Specimen: naive CD4+ T cells from PBMCs. The cell subset or site label of this sample denotes: CD45RA+ positively selected. The CDR3 corresponds to CAISPIGESSYNEQFF. Read as DNA, the sequence is TGTGCCATCAGTCCTATAGGGGAGAGTTCCTACAATGAGCAGTTCTTC.